The sequence of this T cell receptor (beta chain) was determined in a study of cytomegalovirus exposure and HLA in healthy donors. Trimming pared 6 bases from V and 0 bases from J, leaving 6 bases between. The CDR3 runs to 13 residues. Germline V CDR1 and CDR2: MNHNS, SASEGT. PCR was performed using 60 Vbeta and 13 Jbeta primers. Clones were sequenced by immunoSEQ multiplex PCR, and TCRdb holds only the in-frame ones, with some missing. The sample carries more than 60,000 clones, about four fifths recorded once. Sequences were obtained from PBMCs. The V gene is TRBV6-1, the J gene TRBJ2-4; the D gene is possibly TRBD1 (5 bases). The sequence was obtained from a woman in her thirties or forties in good health and CMV-seropositive. The DNA of the CDR3 is TGTGCCAGCAGAAGGGGAGCCAAAAACATTCAGTACTTC. Translating gives CASRRGAKNIQYF.